The rows below give T cell receptor beta chains drawn from one sample of a study of T cell responses to AZD1222 COVID-19 vaccine. The data were produced by immunoSEQ multiplex PCR, yet TCRdb's version contains in-frame clones alone and is incomplete. Of 100,000 to 150,000 clones in the sample, roughly 90% are singletons; the top ten hold more than 4%. The sequencing used peripheral blood, collected on day 0 of AZD1222 vaccination. Receptors originate from an adult in good health. CDR3s include the opening cysteine and the closing phenylalanine or tryptophan. D genes are given only for firm matches. The listing skips clone size in some rows; elsewhere it reads once, few, many or a size class.

clone_size: .; d_call: TRBD1; j_call: TRBJ1-4; v_call: TRBV19; cdr3_aa: CASRDRGNEKLFF; cdr3_nt: TGTGCCAGCCGGGACAGGGGAAATGAAAAACTGTTTTTT
clone_size: .; d_call: .; j_call: TRBJ2-7; v_call: TRBV6-5; cdr3_aa: CASRPQTGTPYEQYF; cdr3_nt: TGTGCCAGCCGACCCCAGACAGGAACCCCTTACGAGCAGTACTTC
clone_size: .; d_call: TRBD1; j_call: TRBJ2-7; v_call: TRBV6-1; cdr3_aa: CATSQGSYEQYF; cdr3_nt: TGTGCCACATCACAGGGGTCCTACGAGCAGTACTTC
clone_size: .; d_call: .; j_call: TRBJ1-6; v_call: TRBV18; cdr3_aa: CASSPEFGSPLHF; cdr3_nt: TGTGCCAGCTCACCTGAGTTCGGCTCACCCCTCCACTTT
clone_size: .; d_call: TRBD1; j_call: TRBJ2-4; v_call: TRBV29-1; cdr3_aa: CSVGGQGVTKNIQYF; cdr3_nt: TGCAGCGTTGGGGGACAGGGGGTTACCAAAAACATTCAGTACTTC
clone_size: .; d_call: .; j_call: TRBJ2-6; v_call: TRBV7-9; cdr3_aa: CASSHQVVRANVLTF; cdr3_nt: TGTGCCAGCAGCCACCAGGTTGTAAGGGCCAACGTCCTGACTTTC
clone_size: .; d_call: TRBD2; j_call: TRBJ2-3; v_call: TRBV3-1/TRBV3-2; cdr3_aa: CASSRSGGQIDTQYF; cdr3_nt: TGTGCCAGCAGCCGTAGCGGGGGGCAGATAGATACGCAGTATTTT
clone_size: .; d_call: TRBD2; j_call: TRBJ2-3; v_call: TRBV10-3; cdr3_aa: CAITFSGRTDTQYF; cdr3_nt: TGTGCCATCACCTTTAGCGGGCGCACAGATACGCAGTATTTT
clone_size: once; d_call: TRBD1; j_call: TRBJ2-5; v_call: TRBV4-1; cdr3_aa: CASSLGTGEETQYF; cdr3_nt: TGCGCCAGCAGCCTCGGGACAGGGGAGGAGACCCAGTACTTC
clone_size: once; d_call: .; j_call: TRBJ2-2; v_call: TRBV7-6; cdr3_aa: CASSSSASRDGELFF; cdr3_nt: TGTGCCAGCAGCTCGTCCGCTAGTCGGGACGGGGAGCTGTTTTTT
clone_size: few; d_call: .; j_call: TRBJ1-1; v_call: TRBV5-1; cdr3_aa: CASSLLGVPNTEAFF; cdr3_nt: TGCGCCAGCAGCCTGCTCGGCGTACCGAACACTGAAGCTTTCTTT
clone_size: .; d_call: TRBD2; j_call: TRBJ2-7; v_call: TRBV29-1; cdr3_aa: CSVQGGGSSDEQYF; cdr3_nt: TGCAGCGTGCAGGGTGGCGGGAGTTCGGACGAGCAGTACTTC
clone_size: .; d_call: .; j_call: TRBJ1-1; v_call: TRBV27; cdr3_aa: CASSSAPGQRYTEAFF; cdr3_nt: TGTGCCAGCAGTTCTGCTCCAGGACAGCGATACACTGAAGCTTTCTTT
clone_size: .; d_call: .; j_call: TRBJ1-2; v_call: TRBV30; cdr3_aa: CAWRDRNYGYTF; cdr3_nt: TGTGCCTGGAGAGACAGGAACTATGGCTACACCTTC
clone_size: .; d_call: .; j_call: TRBJ1-3; v_call: TRBV9; cdr3_aa: CASSALMGSSGNTIYF; cdr3_nt: TGTGCCAGCAGCGCACTTATGGGCTCCTCTGGAAACACCATATATTTT
clone_size: .; d_call: TRBD1; j_call: TRBJ2-1; v_call: TRBV6-2/TRBV6-3; cdr3_aa: CASSYGTEVDEQFF; cdr3_nt: TGTGCCAGCAGTTACGGGACAGAGGTAGATGAGCAGTTCTTC
clone_size: .; d_call: .; j_call: TRBJ1-5; v_call: TRBV3-1/TRBV3-2; cdr3_aa: CASSRQVTEPQHF; cdr3_nt: TGTGCCAGCAGCCGACAGGTCACAGAGCCCCAGCATTTT
clone_size: .; d_call: TRBD1; j_call: TRBJ2-7; v_call: TRBV5-1; cdr3_aa: CASSLSGTGSSYEQYF; cdr3_nt: TGCGCCAGCAGCTTGTCCGGGACAGGGAGCTCCTACGAGCAGTACTTC
clone_size: .; d_call: TRBD1; j_call: TRBJ1-4; v_call: TRBV29-1; cdr3_aa: CSGKVQGDEKLFF; cdr3_nt: TGCAGCGGCAAAGTACAGGGGGACGAAAAACTGTTTTTT
clone_size: .; d_call: .; j_call: TRBJ2-2; v_call: TRBV30; cdr3_aa: CAWSPGSSGELFF; cdr3_nt: TGTGCCTGGAGTCCTGGTTCTAGCGGGGAGCTGTTTTTT
clone_size: .; d_call: .; j_call: TRBJ1-3; v_call: TRBV11-2; cdr3_aa: CASSTYRAPYLSGNTIYF; cdr3_nt: TGTGCCAGCAGCACGTACAGGGCACCCTACCTCTCTGGAAACACCATATATTTT
clone_size: .; d_call: .; j_call: TRBJ2-1; v_call: TRBV7-3; cdr3_aa: CASSFRVGEQFF; cdr3_nt: TGTGCCAGCAGCTTTCGTGTGGGTGAGCAGTTCTTC
clone_size: few; d_call: .; j_call: TRBJ1-5; v_call: TRBV6-5; cdr3_aa: CASSRGGQPQHF; cdr3_nt: TGTGCCAGCTCCAGGGGAGGTCAGCCCCAGCATTTT
clone_size: .; d_call: .; j_call: TRBJ1-2; v_call: TRBV2; cdr3_aa: CASTFGGGVYGYTF; cdr3_nt: TGTGCCAGCACCTTTGGAGGAGGGGTTTATGGCTACACCTTC
clone_size: .; d_call: .; j_call: TRBJ1-2; v_call: TRBV14; cdr3_aa: CASSQAADRGYTF; cdr3_nt: TGTGCCAGCAGCCAAGCGGCGGATCGAGGCTACACCTTC
clone_size: .; d_call: .; j_call: TRBJ1-6; v_call: TRBV4-2; cdr3_aa: CASSQDQGGVGTSPLHF; cdr3_nt: TGTGCCAGCAGCCAAGATCAGGGTGGGGTGGGTACTTCACCCCTCCACTTT
clone_size: once; d_call: .; j_call: TRBJ1-2; v_call: TRBV30; cdr3_aa: CAWSVDWGYTF; cdr3_nt: TGTGCCTGGAGTGTCGACTGGGGCTACACCTTC
clone_size: .; d_call: TRBD1; j_call: TRBJ1-6; v_call: TRBV27; cdr3_aa: CASSRQGALRDSPLHF; cdr3_nt: TGTGCCAGCAGCCGACAGGGGGCTTTGCGGGACTCACCCCTCCACTTT
clone_size: .; d_call: .; j_call: TRBJ2-5; v_call: TRBV3-1/TRBV3-2; cdr3_aa: CASSQDWSSRDQYF; cdr3_nt: TGTGCCAGCAGCCAAGATTGGTCTAGCCGGGACCAGTACTTC
clone_size: once; d_call: .; j_call: TRBJ1-5; v_call: TRBV12-3/TRBV12-4; cdr3_aa: CASILGGGQPQHF; cdr3_nt: .
clone_size: few; d_call: .; j_call: TRBJ2-7; v_call: TRBV6-2/TRBV6-3; cdr3_aa: CASSYPFGAGATYEQYF; cdr3_nt: TGTGCCAGCAGTTACCCATTCGGTGCGGGTGCAACCTACGAGCAGTACTTC
clone_size: .; d_call: TRBD2; j_call: TRBJ2-5; v_call: TRBV28; cdr3_aa: CASSRVGGEQETQYF; cdr3_nt: TGTGCCAGCAGCCGTGTGGGGGGGGAACAAGAGACCCAGTACTTC
clone_size: .; d_call: .; j_call: TRBJ2-7; v_call: TRBV20-1; cdr3_aa: CSAKGNEQYF; cdr3_nt: TGCAGTGCTAAGGGGAACGAGCAGTACTTC